This record looks at one TCR beta chain sequence and its context. Its antigen is undetermined. The data belong to a study of PD-1 blockade in classical Hodgkin lymphoma. TCRdb's copy holds only in-frame clones and misses some; the assay was immunoSEQ multiplex PCR. The sample holds 25,000 to 35,000 clones, 70% to 80% seen once. Trimming took 2 bases from V and 8 from J; bases not matched to a gene: 5. Germline lookup yields CDR1 GTSNPN and CDR2 SVGIG (reference sequence). The CDR3 sequence is 13 residues long. Whole-study findings and limits: It was reported that newly diagnosed patients had less baseline TCR diversity than healthy donors. The authors excluded patients who started nivolumab under 1 year after ASCT. The causes of the repertoire differences, possibly disease activity or prior therapy, remain undefined. CD4+ TCR diversity, unlike CD8+, rose significantly by C4D1.

Specified time point: cycle 4 day 1 (C4D1), after about 6 weeks of nivolumab. Each of the patients experienced relapse following autologous stem cell transplantation, and their brentuximab vedotin exposure differed. The receptor was derived from a human donor with classical Hodgkin lymphoma. The starting material was peripheral blood mononuclear cells (PBMCs), obtained before the fourth cycle of nivolumab. The V and J genes are TRBV30 and TRBJ1-2; 10 positions match TRBD1. The CDR3 bases are TGTGCCTGGAGTCGACAGGGGGCCTGGGGCTACACCTTC. Amino acid sequence: CAWSRQGAWGYTF.